The sequence of this TCR beta chain was determined in a study of blood T cell repertoires in COVID-19. Germline loops: CDR1 SGHNT, CDR2 YENEEA. The CDR3 extends over 14 amino acids. V trimming: 2 bases; J trimming: 3 bases; junction bases outside the gene matches: 2. Clones were sequenced by immunoSEQ multiplex PCR, and TCRdb holds only the in-frame ones, with some missing. Of hundreds of thousands of clones listed, roughly 89% are singletons. This TCR was sampled from a man younger than 35 with COVID-19, enrolled during active disease. The chain links TRBV11-3 to TRBJ2-7; 9 nucleotides align to TRBD2. Sequencing used peripheral blood. As DNA, the CDR3 is TGTGCCAGCAGCTTACTAGCGGGAATCTACGAGCAGTACTTC. It encodes CASSLLAGIYEQYF.